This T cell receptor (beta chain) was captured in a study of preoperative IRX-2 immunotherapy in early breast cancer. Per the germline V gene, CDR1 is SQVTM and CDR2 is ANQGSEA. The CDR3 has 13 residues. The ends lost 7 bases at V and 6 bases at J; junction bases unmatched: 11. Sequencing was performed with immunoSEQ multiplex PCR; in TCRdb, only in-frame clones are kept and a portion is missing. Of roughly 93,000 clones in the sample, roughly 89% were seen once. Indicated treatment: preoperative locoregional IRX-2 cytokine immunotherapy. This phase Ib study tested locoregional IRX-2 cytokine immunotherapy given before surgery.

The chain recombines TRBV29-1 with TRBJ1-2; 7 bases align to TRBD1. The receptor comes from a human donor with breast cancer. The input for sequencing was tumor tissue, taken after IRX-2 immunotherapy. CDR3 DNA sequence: TGCAGCGACCGCAGGGGGGCGTGGAATGGCTACACCTTC. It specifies CSDRRGAWNGYTF.